This paragraph reports one T cell receptor beta chain. Here immunoSEQ multiplex PCR was the method, and the copy in TCRdb shows in-frame clones only, minus some. Seen here are roughly 89,000 clones, 94% observed once, and the top ten hold roughly 1.7%. Trimming took 5 bases from V and 7 from J; bases not matched to a gene: 15. The CDR3 runs to 17 residues. Germline-derived CDR1 and CDR2 are SGHNT and YYREEE (reference sequence). This entry comes from a study of T cell changes during pregnancy in multiple sclerosis. This receptor was obtained from a female donor in good health, enrolled as a control in a pregnancy study. This chain links TRBV5-4 with TRBJ2-5; TRBD2 matches at 12 bases. Sequenced here: peripheral blood, sampled after pregnancy. This CDR3 reads CASSTPTTSGRKGTQYF. CDR3 nucleotides: TGTGCCAGCAGTACCCCCACTACTAGCGGGAGGAAGGGGACCCAGTACTTC. Complete variable domain (other parts from reference TRBV5-4 and TRBJ2-5): ETGVTQSPTHLIKTRGQQVTLRCSSQSGHNTVSWYQQALGQGPQFIFQYYREEENGRGNFPPRFSGLQFPNYSSELNVNALELDDSALYLCASSTPTTSGRKGTQYFGPGTRLLVL.